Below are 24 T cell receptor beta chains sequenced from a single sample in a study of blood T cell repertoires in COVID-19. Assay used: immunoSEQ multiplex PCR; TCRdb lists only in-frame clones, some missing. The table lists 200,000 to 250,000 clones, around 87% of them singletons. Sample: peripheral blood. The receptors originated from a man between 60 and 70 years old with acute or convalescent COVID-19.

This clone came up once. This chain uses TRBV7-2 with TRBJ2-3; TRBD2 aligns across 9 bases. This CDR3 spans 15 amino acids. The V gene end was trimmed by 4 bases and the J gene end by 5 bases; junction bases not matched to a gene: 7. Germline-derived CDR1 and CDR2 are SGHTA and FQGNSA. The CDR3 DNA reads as TGTGCCAGCAGCTCCGGCGGGGGGGTTGAAGATACGCAGTATTTT. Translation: CASSSGGGVEDTQYF.

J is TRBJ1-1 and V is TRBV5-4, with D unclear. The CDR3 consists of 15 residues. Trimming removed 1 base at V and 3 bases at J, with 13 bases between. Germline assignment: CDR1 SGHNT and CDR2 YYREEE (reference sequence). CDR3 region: CASSLRSRDYTEAFF. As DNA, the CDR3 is TGTGCCAGCAGCTTGAGAAGTAGAGACTACACTGAAGCTTTCTTT.

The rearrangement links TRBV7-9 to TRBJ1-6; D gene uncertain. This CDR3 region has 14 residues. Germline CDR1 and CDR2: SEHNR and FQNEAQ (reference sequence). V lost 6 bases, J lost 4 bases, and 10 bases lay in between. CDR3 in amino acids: CASSQHPYNSPLHF. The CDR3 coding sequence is TGTGCCAGCAGTCAACACCCGTATAATTCACCCCTCCACTTT.

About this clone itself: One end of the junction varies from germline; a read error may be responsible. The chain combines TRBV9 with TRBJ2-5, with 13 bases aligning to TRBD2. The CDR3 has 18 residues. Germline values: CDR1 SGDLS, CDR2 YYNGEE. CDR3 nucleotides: TGTACCAGCAGCGATAGGACTAGCGGGGGAGGGACGAGGGAGACCCAGTACTTC. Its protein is CTSSDRTSGGGTRETQYF.

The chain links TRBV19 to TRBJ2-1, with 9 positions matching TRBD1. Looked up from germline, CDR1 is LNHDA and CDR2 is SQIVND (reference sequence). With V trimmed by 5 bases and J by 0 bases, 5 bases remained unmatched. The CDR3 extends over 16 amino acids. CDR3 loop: CASSGGTGLSYNEQFF. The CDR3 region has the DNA TGTGCCAGTAGTGGGGGGACAGGGCTCTCCTACAATGAGCAGTTCTTC.

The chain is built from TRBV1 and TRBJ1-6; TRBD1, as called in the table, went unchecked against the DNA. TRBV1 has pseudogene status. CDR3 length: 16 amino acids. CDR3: CTSSQETTGVFSPLHF. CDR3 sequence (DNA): TGCACCAGCAGCCAGGAAACGACAGGGGTTTTTTCACCCCTCCACTTT.

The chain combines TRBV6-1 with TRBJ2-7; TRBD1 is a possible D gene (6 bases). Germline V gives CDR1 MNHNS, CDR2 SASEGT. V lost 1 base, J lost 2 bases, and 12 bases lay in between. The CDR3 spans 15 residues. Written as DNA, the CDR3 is TGTGCCAGCAGTGAAGGGGCAGGGGCGCCCTACGAGCAGTACTTC. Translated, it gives CASSEGAGAPYEQYF.

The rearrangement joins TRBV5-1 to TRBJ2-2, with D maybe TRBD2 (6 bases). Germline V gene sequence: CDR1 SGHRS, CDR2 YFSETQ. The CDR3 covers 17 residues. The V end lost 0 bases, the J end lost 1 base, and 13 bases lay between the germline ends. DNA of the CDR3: TGCGCCAGCAGCTTGGGAGGAGGGGCCAGGAACACCGGGGAGCTGTTTTTT. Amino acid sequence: CASSLGGGARNTGELFF. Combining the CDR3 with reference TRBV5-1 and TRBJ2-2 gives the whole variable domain KAGVTQTPRYLIKTRGQQVTLSCSPISGHRSVSWYQQTPGQGLQFLFEYFSETQRNKGNFPGRFSGRQFSNSRSEMNVSTLELGDSALYLCASSLGGGARNTGELFFGEGSRLTVL.

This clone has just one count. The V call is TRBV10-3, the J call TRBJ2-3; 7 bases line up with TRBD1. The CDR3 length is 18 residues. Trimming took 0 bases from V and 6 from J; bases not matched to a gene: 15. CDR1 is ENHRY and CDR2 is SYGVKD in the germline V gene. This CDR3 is CAISESPNDPTGQDTQYF. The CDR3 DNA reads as TGTGCCATCAGTGAGTCCCCCAACGACCCGACAGGGCAGGATACGCAGTATTTT.

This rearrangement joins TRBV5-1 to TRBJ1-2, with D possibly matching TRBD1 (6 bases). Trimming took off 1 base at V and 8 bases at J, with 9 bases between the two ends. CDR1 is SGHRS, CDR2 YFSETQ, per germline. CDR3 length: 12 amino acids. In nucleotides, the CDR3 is TGCGCCAGCAGCTTGACAGGGTTCGGCTACACCTTC. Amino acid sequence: CASSLTGFGYTF.

CDR3 bases: TGTGCCATCAGTGAGTCGACAGGCGCAGGGCCCCAGCATTTT. Protein product: CAISESTGAGPQHF. The chain couples TRBV10-3 to TRBJ1-5; D perhaps matches TRBD1 (6 bases). CDR3 length: 14 residues. Between the trimmed V and J ends, which lost 0 bases and 9 bases, there was a span of 12 bases. Germline lookup yields CDR1 ENHRY and CDR2 SYGVKD.

CDR3 nucleotide sequence: TGCGCCAGCAGCCGGGACAGGGTCTACGAGCAGTACTTC. Translated: CASSRDRVYEQYF. This chain joins TRBV5-1 and TRBJ2-7, with 9 positions matching TRBD1. The CDR3 runs to 13 residues. V lost 4 bases to trimming and J lost 3 bases; unmatched junction nucleotides: 2. Per the germline V gene, CDR1 is SGHRS and CDR2 is YFSETQ.

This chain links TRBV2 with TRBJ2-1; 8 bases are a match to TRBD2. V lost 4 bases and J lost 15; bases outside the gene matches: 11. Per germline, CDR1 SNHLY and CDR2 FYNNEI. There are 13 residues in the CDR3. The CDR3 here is CASSAPVGGLGFF. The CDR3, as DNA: TGTGCCAGCAGTGCCCCAGTCGGGGGACTAGGGTTCTTC. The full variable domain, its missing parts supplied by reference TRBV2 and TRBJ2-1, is EPEVTQTPSHQVTQMGQEVILRCVPISNHLYFYWYRQILGQKVEFLVSFYNNEISEKSEIFDDQFSVERPDGSNFTLKIRSTKLEDSAMYFCASSAPVGGLGFFGPGTRLTVL.

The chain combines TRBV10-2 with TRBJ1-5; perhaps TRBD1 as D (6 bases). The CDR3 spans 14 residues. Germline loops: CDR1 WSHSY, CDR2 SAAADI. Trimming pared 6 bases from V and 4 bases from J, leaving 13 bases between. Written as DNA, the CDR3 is TGCGCCAGCAGGGTAGGGCAGGGGAATCAGCCCCAGCATTTT. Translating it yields CASRVGQGNQPQHF.

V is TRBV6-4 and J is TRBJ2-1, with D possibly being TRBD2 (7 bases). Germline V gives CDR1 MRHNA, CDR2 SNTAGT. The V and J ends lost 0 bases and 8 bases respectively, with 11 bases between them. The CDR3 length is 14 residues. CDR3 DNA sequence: TGTGCCAGCAGTGACTCGGGGGGGGCCGATGAGCAGTTCTTC. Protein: CASSDSGGADEQFF.

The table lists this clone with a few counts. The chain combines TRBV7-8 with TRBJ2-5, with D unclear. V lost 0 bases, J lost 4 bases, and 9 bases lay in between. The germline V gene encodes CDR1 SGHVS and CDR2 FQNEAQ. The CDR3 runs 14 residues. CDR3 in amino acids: CASSLALRVETQYF. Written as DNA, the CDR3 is TGTGCCAGCAGCTTAGCGTTACGGGTAGAGACCCAGTACTTC.

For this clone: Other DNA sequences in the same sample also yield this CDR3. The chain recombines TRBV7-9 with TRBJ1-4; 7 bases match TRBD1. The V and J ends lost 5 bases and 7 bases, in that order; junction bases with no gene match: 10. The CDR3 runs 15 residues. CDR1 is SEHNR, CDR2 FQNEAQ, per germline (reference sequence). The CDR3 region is CASSPQTGFREKLFF. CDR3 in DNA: TGTGCCAGCAGCCCTCAGACAGGGTTTCGTGAAAAACTGTTTTTT.

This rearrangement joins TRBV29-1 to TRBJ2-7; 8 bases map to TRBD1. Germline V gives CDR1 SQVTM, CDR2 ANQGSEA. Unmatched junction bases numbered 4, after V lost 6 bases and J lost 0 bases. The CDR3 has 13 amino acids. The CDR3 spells CSVRTGSSYEQYF. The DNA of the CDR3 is TGCAGCGTAAGGACAGGGAGCTCCTACGAGCAGTACTTC.

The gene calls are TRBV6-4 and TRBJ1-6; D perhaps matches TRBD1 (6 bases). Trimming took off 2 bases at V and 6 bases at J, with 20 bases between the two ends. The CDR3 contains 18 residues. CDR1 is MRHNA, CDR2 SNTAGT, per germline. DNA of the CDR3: TGTGCCAGCAGTGACCGAACCGAGGGGGGGGTGGGTAATTCACCCCTCCACTTT. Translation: CASSDRTEGGVGNSPLHF.

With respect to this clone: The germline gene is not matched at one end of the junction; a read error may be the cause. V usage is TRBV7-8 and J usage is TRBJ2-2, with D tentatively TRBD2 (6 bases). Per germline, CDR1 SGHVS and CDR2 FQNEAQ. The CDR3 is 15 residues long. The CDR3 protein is CASSLANLNTGELFF. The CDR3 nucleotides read TGTGCCAGCAGCCTAGCGAACCTAAACACCGGGGAGCTGTTTTTT.

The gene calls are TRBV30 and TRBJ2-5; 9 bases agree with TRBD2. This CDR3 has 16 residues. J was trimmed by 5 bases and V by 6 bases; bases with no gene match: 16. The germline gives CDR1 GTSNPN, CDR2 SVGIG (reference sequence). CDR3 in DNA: TGTGCCTGTAGCCTACTAGCGGGCGGGTTACGGGAGACCCAGTACTTC. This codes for CACSLLAGGLRETQYF.

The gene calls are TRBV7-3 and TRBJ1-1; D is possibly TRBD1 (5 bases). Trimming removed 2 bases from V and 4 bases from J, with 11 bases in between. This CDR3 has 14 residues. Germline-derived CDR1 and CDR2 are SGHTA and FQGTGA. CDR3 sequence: CASSLQGLSTEAFF. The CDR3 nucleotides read TGTGCCAGCAGCTTACAGGGTTTAAGCACTGAAGCTTTCTTT.

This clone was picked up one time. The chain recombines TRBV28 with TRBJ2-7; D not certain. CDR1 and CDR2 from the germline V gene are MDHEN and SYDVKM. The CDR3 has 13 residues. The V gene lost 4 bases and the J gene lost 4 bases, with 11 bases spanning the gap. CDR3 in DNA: TGTGCCAGCAGTTCCCTTAGACATTACGAGCAGTACTTC. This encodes CASSSLRHYEQYF.

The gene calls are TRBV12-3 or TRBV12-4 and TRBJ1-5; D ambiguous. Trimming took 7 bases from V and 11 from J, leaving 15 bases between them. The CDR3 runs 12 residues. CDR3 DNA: TGTGCCAGCACCCCAGTTCTGGGAGCCCAGCATTTT. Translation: CASTPVLGAQHF.